One T cell receptor (beta chain) is described in this entry. The antigen is undetermined. The CDR3 has 15 residues. Germline V gene sequence: CDR1 SEHNR, CDR2 FQNEAQ (reference sequence). The V end was cut by 1 base, the J end by 7 bases, with 11 bases between. These data are taken from a study of a mutant IDH1 vaccine in newly diagnosed glioma. Turning to the study itself: Across weeks 1, 3, 5, 7, 11, 15, 19 and 23, patients received a vaccination each time, eight in all.

Regarding the study as a whole: Immune responses arising from the vaccine appeared in more than 90% of patients.

The table came from immunoSEQ multiplex PCR; TCRdb's copy has only in-frame clones and leaves some out. The data contain fewer than 70,000 clones, 70% to 85% of them singletons. Time point given: week 11, during vaccination. Topical imiquimod accompanied each vaccine dose, which consisted of 300 ug of mutant IDH1 20-mer peptide. Astrocytomas that were new, WHO grade 3 or 4, IDH1-mutant and ATRX-lost were present in the donors. The sample here was PBMCs, taken from a glioma patient whose treatment included an IDH1 peptide vaccine. This sequence originates from a man in his thirties or forties with glioma. The chain uses TRBV7-9 and TRBJ1-6; tentatively, D is TRBD1 (5 bases). The CDR3 loop reads CASSLVAGSNSPLHF. The CDR3 DNA sequence: TGTGCCAGCAGCTTAGTGGCAGGGTCGAATTCACCCCTCCACTTT.